These 10 T cell receptor beta chains share one sample of origin, sequenced in a study of T cells in Graves' hyperthyroidism and ophthalmopathy. Amplification of TCR beta CDR3 regions used RNA as the template. The study used the HTBI primer set for a first-round RT-PCR of the TCR CDR3. TCRdb independently ran MiXCR on the multiplex PCR reads; one entry per CDR3 protein. Of 300,000 to 400,000 distinct CDR3 sequences listed, roughly 18% are singletons. What was sequenced was blood. These receptors were collected from a woman aged 45-65 years with Graves' hyperthyroidism.

V gene TRBV7-9 combines with J gene TRBJ2-1, with D possibly being TRBD2 (5 bases). This CDR3 has 15 amino acids. Germline-derived CDR1 and CDR2 are SEHNR and FQNEAQ (reference sequence). Between the trimmed V and J ends, which lost 5 bases and 8 bases, there was a span of 19 bases. CDR3 region: CASSNLGIGKDEQFF. The CDR3 region has the DNA TGTGCCAGCAGCAACCTGGGCATCGGGAAAGATGAGCAGTTCTTC.

This clonotype was seen a few times. In DNA form, the CDR3 reads TGCGCCAGCAGCCAAGTCTGGACAGCCTCTGGAAACACCATATATTTT. Translated, it gives CASSQVWTASGNTIYF. V and J are TRBV4-1 and TRBJ1-3, with a weak D call TRBD1 (6 bases). Germline CDR1 MGHRA, CDR2 YSYEKL. The CDR3 extends over 16 amino acids. V lost 1 base and J 0 bases, leaving 10 bases between the germline ends.

The chain couples TRBV4-2 to TRBJ2-3, with TRBD2 identical over 8 bases. The CDR3 contains 17 residues. The junction had 14 bases not matched to a gene; V was cut back by 4 bases and J by 5 bases. The germline V gene encodes CDR1 LGHNA and CDR2 YNFKEQ. The CDR3: CASSRERSSGSRDTQYF. The CDR3 DNA reads as TGTGCCAGCAGCCGAGAAAGGTCCAGCGGGAGTCGAGATACGCAGTATTTT.

This clonotype was recorded many times. The chain employs TRBV12-3 or TRBV12-4 and TRBJ2-3, with unresolved D. V was shortened by 3 bases and J by 1 base, with 5 bases between the two germline ends. This CDR3 has 13 amino acids. The CDR3 spells CASSFRGTDTQYF. CDR3 in DNA: TGTGCCAGCAGTTTTAGGGGCACAGATACGCAGTATTTT.

The chain couples TRBV6-2 or TRBV6-3 to TRBJ2-7; D perhaps matches TRBD2 (6 bases). This CDR3 has 13 amino acids. The V gene's germline CDR1 is MNHEY and CDR2 SVGEGT. V shed 6 bases and J shed 6 bases, with 15 bases lying between them. CDR3 region: CASSNTAGLEQYF. CDR3 coding DNA: TGTGCCAGCAGCAATACGGCGGGACTCGAGCAGTACTTC.

There are a few counts of this clonotype. The V gene is TRBV2, the J gene TRBJ2-5; 7 nucleotides line up with TRBD2. Looked up from germline, CDR1 is SNHLY and CDR2 is FYNNEI. The CDR3 is made up of 13 amino acids. Trimming removed 8 bases from V and 0 bases from J; junction bases left unmatched: 3. In DNA, the CDR3 is TGTGCCAGCCTACTAGCGTACCAAGAGACCCAGTACTTC. It specifies CASLLAYQETQYF. The full variable domain, with the rest looked up from reference TRBV2 and TRBJ2-5, is EPEVTQTPSHQVTQMGQEVILRCVPISNHLYFYWYRQILGQKVEFLVSFYNNEISEKSEIFDDQFSVERPDGSNFTLKIRSTKLEDSAMYFCASLLAYQETQYFGPGTRLLVL.

The V gene is TRBV20-1, the J gene TRBJ2-7; D unclear. The CDR3 sequence is 13 residues long. CDR1 DFQATT and CDR2 SNEGSKA come from the germline V gene (reference sequence). V dropped 1 base and J dropped 0 bases, with 7 bases sitting between them. The CDR3 is CSARGRSSYEQYF. The CDR3 DNA sequence: TGCAGTGCTAGAGGCAGGAGCTCCTACGAGCAGTACTTC.

This clonotype was recorded many times. This chain links TRBV7-2 with TRBJ1-2; 11 positions agree with TRBD1. This CDR3 has 16 residues. CDR1 and CDR2 (germline): SGHTA, FQGNSA. The trim removed 5 bases at V and 5 bases at J, leaving 10 bases unmatched. The DNA of the CDR3 is TGTGCCAGCAGCCCCGGCACGGACAGGGGGCATTATGGCTACACCTTC. Translated: CASSPGTDRGHYGYTF.

At least ten counts were recorded for this clonotype. This chain connects TRBV28 to TRBJ2-2; the D is unclear. Germline V gene lookup returns CDR1 MDHEN and CDR2 SYDVKM. V gave up 4 bases and J gave up 4 bases, with 19 bases separating them. This CDR3 region has 17 residues. The CDR3 coding sequence is TGTGCCAGCAGTTCCTTGCGGATCCCCCCGGGCACCGGGGAGCTGTTTTTT. Protein sequence: CASSSLRIPPGTGELFF.

This clonotype came up a few times. J is TRBJ1-1 and V is TRBV5-1, with 9 bases aligning to TRBD1. Germline CDR1 and CDR2: SGHRS and YFSETQ. The CDR3 spans 16 residues. V trimming: 4 bases; J trimming: 0 bases; junction bases outside the gene matches: 7. CDR3 DNA: TGCGCCAGCAGCCCCTGGACAGGGGAAATGAACACTGAAGCTTTCTTT. Translated: CASSPWTGEMNTEAFF.